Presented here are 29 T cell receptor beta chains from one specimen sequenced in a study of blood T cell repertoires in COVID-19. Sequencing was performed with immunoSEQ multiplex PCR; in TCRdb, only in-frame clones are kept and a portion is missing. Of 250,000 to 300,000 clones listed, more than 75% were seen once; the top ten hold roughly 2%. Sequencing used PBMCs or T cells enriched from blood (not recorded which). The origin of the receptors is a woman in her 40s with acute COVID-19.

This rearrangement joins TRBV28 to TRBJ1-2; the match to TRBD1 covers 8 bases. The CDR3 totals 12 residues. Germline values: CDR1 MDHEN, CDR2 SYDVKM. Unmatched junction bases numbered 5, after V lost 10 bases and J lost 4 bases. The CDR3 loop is CATHRGSYGYTF. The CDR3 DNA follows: TGTGCCACACACAGGGGGTCCTATGGCTACACCTTC.

The CDR3 DNA reads as TGTGCCACCAGTGATACCGACAGGGAGGCCTACAATGAGCAGTTCTTC. It codes for CATSDTDREAYNEQFF. The J gene is TRBJ2-1, the V gene TRBV24-1, with D perhaps matching TRBD1 (7 bases). CDR3 length equals 16 residues. Trimming removed 3 bases from V and 2 bases from J, with 13 bases in between. Germline V CDR1 and CDR2: KGHDR, SFDVKD.

Written as DNA, the CDR3 is TGTGCCAGCAGCCAAGACAGGAGCACAGATACGCAGTATTTT. Its translation: CASSQDRSTDTQYF. The chain recombines TRBV3-1 (or the pseudogene TRBV3-2) with TRBJ2-3; D is unresolved. The CDR3 loop spans 14 amino acids. Trimming shortened V by 0 bases and J by 0 bases, and 4 bases separated the two germline ends. The germline V gene has CDR1 LGHDT and CDR2 YNNKEL (reference sequence).

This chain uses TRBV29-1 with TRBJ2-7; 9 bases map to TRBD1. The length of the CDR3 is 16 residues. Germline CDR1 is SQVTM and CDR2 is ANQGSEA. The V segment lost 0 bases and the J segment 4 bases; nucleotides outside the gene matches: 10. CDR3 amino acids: CSVEDPRGQGTYEQYF. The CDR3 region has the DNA TGCAGCGTTGAAGATCCACGGGGACAGGGAACGTACGAGCAGTACTTC.

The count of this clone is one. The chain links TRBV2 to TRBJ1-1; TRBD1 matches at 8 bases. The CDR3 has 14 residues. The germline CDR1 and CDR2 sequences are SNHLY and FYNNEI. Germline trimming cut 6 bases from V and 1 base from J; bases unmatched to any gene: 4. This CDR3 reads CASRNGQGNTEAFF. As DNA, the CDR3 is TGTGCCAGCAGGAACGGACAGGGGAACACTGAAGCTTTCTTT.

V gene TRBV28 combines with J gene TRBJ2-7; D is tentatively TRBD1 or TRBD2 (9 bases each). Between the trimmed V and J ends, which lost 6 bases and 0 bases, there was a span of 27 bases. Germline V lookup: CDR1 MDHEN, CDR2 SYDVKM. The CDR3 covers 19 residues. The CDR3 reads CASSPWTGASGESSYEQYF. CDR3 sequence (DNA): TGTGCCAGCAGCCCGTGGACAGGGGCTAGCGGGGAAAGCTCCTACGAGCAGTACTTC.

The CDR3: CASSLNSGRALGEQFF. The CDR3, as DNA: TGCGCCAGCAGCCTTAACAGCGGGAGGGCCCTGGGTGAGCAGTTCTTC. The V call is TRBV4-1, the J call TRBJ2-1; 10 bases match TRBD2. V lost 4 bases, J lost 9 bases, and 12 bases stayed unmatched. This CDR3 has 16 residues. CDR1 is MGHRA and CDR2 is YSYEKL in the germline V gene.

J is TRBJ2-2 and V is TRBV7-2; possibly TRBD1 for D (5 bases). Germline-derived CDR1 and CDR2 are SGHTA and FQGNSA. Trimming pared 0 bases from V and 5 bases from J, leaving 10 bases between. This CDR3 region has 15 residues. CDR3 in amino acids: CASSLARVPTGELFF. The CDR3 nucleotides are TGTGCCAGCAGCTTAGCCAGGGTCCCTACCGGGGAGCTGTTTTTT. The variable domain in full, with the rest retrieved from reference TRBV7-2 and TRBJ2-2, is GAGVSQSPSNKVTEKGKDVELRCDPISGHTALYWYRQSLGQGLEFLIYFQGNSAPDKSGLPSDRFSAERTGGSVSTLTIQRTQQEDSAVYLCASSLARVPTGELFFGEGSRLTVL.

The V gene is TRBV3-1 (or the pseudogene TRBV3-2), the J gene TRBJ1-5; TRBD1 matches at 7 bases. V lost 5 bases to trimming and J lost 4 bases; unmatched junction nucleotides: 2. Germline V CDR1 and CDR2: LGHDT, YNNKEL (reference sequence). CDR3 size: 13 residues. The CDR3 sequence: CASSEQGNQPQHF. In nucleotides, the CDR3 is TGTGCCAGCAGCGAACAGGGGAATCAGCCCCAGCATTTT.

The CDR3 sequence: CASSSSGYYNEQFF. In DNA, the CDR3 is TGTGCCAGCAGCTCTAGCGGGTATTACAATGAGCAGTTCTTC. This sequence joins TRBV11-2 and TRBJ2-1; 8 nucleotides agree with TRBD2. Germline V CDR1 and CDR2: SGHAT, FQNNGV. The trim removed 4 bases at V and 4 bases at J, leaving 3 bases unmatched. The CDR3 runs to 14 residues.

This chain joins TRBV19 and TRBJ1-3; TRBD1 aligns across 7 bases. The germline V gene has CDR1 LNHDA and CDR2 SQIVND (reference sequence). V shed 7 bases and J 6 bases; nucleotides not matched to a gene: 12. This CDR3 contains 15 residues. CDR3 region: CASNNPGGQENTIYF. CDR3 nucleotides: TGTGCCAGTAATAACCCAGGGGGTCAAGAAAACACCATATATTTT.

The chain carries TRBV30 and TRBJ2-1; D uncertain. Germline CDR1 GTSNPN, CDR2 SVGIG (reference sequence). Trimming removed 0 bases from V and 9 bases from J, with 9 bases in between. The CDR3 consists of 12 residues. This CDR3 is CAWSVPASEQFF. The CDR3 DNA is TGTGCCTGGAGTGTACCGGCTAGTGAGCAGTTCTTC. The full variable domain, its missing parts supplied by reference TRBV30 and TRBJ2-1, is SQTIHQWPATLVQPVGSPLSLECTVEGTSNPNLYWYRQAAGRGLQLLFYSVGIGQISSEVPQNLSASRPQDRQFILSSKKLLLSDSGFYLCAWSVPASEQFFGPGTRLTVL.

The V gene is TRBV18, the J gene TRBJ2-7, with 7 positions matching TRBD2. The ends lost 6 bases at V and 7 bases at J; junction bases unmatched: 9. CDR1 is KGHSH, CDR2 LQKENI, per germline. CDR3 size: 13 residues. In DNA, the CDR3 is TGTGCCAGCTCCCCCCCGGGAGGAAGTGAGCAGTACTTC. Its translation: CASSPPGGSEQYF.

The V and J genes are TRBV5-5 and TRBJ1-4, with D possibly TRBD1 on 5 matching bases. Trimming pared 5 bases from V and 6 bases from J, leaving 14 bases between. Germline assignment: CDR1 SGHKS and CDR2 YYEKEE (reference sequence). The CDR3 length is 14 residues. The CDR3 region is CASSFRVRDEKLFF. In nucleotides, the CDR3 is TGTGCCAGCAGTTTCCGGGTCAGGGATGAAAAACTGTTTTTT.

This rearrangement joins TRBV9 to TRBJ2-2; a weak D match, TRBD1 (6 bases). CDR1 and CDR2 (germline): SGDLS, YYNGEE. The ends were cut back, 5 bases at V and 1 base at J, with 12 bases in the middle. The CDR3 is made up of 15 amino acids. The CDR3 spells CASRGTGLNTGELFF. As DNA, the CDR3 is TGTGCCAGCAGGGGAACAGGGTTGAACACCGGGGAGCTGTTTTTT.

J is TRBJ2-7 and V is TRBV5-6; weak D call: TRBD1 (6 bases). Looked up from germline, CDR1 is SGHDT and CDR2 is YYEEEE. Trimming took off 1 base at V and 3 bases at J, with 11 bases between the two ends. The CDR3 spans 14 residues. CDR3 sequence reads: CASSLTGPYYEQYF. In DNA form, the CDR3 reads TGTGCCAGCAGCTTGACAGGGCCTTACTACGAGCAGTACTTC. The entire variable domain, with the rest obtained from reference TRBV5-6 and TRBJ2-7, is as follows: DAGVTQSPTHLIKTRGQQVTLRCSPKSGHDTVSWYQQALGQGPQFIFQYYEEEERQRGNFPDRFSGHQFPNYSSELNVNALLLGDSALYLCASSLTGPYYEQYFGPGTRLTVT.

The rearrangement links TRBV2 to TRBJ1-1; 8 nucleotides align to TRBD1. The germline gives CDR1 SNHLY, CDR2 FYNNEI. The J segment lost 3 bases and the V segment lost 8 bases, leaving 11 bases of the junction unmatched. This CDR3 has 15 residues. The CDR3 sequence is CASVWDRRSDTEAFF. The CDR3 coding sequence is TGTGCCAGCGTCTGGGACAGGCGTTCAGACACTGAAGCTTTCTTT.

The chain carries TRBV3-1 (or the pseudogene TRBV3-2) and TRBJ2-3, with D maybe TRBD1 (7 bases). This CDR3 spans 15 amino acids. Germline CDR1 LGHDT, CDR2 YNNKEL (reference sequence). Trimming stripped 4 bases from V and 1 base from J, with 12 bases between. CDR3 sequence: CASSRGGGRTDTQYF. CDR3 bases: TGTGCCAGCAGCCGAGGAGGGGGCCGCACAGATACGCAGTATTTT.

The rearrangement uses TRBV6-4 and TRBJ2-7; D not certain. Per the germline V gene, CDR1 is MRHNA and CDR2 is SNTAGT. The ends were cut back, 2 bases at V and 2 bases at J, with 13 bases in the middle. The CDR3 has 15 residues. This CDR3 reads CASSDISGATYEQYF. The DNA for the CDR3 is TGTGCCAGCAGTGACATCTCAGGCGCTACCTACGAGCAGTACTTC.

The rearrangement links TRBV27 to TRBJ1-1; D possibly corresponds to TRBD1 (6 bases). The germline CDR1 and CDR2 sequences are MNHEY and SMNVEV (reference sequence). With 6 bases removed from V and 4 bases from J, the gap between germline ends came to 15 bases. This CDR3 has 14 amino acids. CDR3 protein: CASSQDRPGTEAFF. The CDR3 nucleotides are TGTGCCAGCAGCCAAGACAGGCCAGGCACTGAAGCTTTCTTT.

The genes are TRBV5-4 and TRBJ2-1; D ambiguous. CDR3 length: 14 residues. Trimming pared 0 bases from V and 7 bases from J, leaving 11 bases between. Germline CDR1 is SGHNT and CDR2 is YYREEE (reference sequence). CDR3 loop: CASSLERRFNEQFF. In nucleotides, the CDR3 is TGTGCCAGCAGCTTGGAAAGGCGGTTTAATGAGCAGTTCTTC.

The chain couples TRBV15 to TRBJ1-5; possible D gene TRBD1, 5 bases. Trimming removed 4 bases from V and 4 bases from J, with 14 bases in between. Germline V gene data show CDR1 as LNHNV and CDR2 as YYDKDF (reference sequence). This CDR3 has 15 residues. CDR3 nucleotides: TGTGCCACCAGCACTCGGGGGGGGGTGAATCAGCCCCAGCATTTT. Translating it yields CATSTRGGVNQPQHF. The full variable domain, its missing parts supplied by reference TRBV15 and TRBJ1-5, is DAMVIQNPRYQVTQFGKPVTLSCSQTLNHNVMYWYQQKSSQAPKLLFHYYDKDFNNEADTPDNFQSRRPNTSFCFLDIRSPGLGDTAMYLCATSTRGGVNQPQHFGDGTRLSIL.

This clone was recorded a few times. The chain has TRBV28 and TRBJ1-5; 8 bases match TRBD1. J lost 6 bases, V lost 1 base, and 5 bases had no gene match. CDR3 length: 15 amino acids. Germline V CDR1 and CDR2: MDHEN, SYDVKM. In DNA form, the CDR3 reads TGTGCCAGCAGTTTATATCAGGGGGCAACTCAGCCCCAGCATTTT. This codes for CASSLYQGATQPQHF.

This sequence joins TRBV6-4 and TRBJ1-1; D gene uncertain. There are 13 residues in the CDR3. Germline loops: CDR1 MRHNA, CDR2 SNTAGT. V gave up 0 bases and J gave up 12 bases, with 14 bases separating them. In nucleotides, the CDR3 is TGTGCCAGCAGTGACTCCGAAGGACTAGGGACTTTCTTT. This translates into CASSDSEGLGTFF.

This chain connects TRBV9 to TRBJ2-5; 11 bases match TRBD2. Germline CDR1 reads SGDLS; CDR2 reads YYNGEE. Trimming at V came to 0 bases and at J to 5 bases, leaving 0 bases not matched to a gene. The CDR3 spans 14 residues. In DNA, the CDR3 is TGTGCCAGCAGCGTAGGACTAGCGGGGGAGACCCAGTACTTC. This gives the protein CASSVGLAGETQYF. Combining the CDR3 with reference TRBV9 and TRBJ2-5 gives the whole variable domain DSGVTQTPKHLITATGQRVTLRCSPRSGDLSVYWYQQSLDQGLQFLIQYYNGEERAKGNILERFSAQQFPDLHSELNLSSLELGDSALYFCASSVGLAGETQYFGPGTRLLVL.

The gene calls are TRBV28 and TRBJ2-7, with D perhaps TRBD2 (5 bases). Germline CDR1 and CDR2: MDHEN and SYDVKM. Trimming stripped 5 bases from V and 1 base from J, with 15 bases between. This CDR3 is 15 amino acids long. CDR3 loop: CASSPGYDPSYEQYF. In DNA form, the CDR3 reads TGTGCCAGCAGTCCGGGGTACGACCCATCCTACGAGCAGTACTTC.

The CDR3 spells CASKVRRNSPNTEAFF. As DNA, the CDR3 is TGTGCCAGTAAAGTTCGCAGGAACTCTCCGAACACTGAAGCTTTCTTT. This rearrangement joins TRBV19 to TRBJ1-1; D unresolved. Looked up from germline, CDR1 is LNHDA and CDR2 is SQIVND (reference sequence). With 7 bases removed from V and 1 base from J, the gap between germline ends came to 19 bases. This CDR3 spans 16 amino acids. Full variable domain (missing parts from reference TRBV19 and TRBJ1-1): DGGITQSPKYLFRKEGQNVTLSCEQNLNHDAMYWYRQDPGQGLRLIYYSQIVNDFQKGDIAEGYSVSREKKESFPLTVTSAQKNPTAFYLCASKVRRNSPNTEAFFGQGTRLTVV.

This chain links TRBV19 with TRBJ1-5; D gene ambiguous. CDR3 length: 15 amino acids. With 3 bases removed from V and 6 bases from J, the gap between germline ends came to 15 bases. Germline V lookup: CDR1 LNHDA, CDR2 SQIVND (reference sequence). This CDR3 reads CASSMRGLAGQPQHF. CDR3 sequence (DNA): TGTGCCAGTAGTATGCGCGGACTAGCAGGTCAGCCCCAGCATTTT.

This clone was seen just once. The CDR3 nucleotides are TGTGCCAGCTCTCGCAAGCAGGGGGCTTTGGACACTGAAGCTTTCTTT. Its protein is CASSRKQGALDTEAFF. This chain uses TRBV18 with TRBJ1-1, with TRBD1 identical over 8 bases. Germline V lookup: CDR1 KGHSH, CDR2 LQKENI. This CDR3 comprises 16 residues. J lost 3 bases, V lost 6 bases, and 12 bases had no gene match.